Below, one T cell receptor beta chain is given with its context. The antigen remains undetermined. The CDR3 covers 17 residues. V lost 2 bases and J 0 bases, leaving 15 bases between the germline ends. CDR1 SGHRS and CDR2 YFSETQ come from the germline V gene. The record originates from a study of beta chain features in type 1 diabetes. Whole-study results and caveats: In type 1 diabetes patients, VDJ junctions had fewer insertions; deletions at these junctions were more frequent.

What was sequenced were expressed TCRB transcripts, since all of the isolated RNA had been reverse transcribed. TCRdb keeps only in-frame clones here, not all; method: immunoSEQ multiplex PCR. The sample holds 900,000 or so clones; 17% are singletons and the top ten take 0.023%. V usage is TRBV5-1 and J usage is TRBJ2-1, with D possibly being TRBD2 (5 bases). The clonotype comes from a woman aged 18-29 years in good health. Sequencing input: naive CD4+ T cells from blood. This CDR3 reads CASSFASRRVSYNEQFF. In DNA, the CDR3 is TGCGCCAGCAGCTTTGCCTCAAGGCGGGTCTCCTACAATGAGCAGTTCTTC.